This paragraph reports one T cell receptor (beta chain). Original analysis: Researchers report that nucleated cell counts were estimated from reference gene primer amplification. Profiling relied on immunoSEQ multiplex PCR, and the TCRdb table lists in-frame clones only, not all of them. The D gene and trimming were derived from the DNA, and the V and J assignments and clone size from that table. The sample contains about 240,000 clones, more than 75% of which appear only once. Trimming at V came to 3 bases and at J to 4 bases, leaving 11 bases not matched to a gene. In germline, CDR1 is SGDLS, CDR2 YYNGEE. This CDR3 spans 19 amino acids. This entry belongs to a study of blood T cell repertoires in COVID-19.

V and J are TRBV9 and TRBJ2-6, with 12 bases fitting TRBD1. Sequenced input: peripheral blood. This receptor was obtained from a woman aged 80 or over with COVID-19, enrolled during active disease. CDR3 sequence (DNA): TGTGCCAGCAGCGAGTATCTGGGACAGGGGGCGAAAGGGGCCAACGTCCTGACTTTC. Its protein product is CASSEYLGQGAKGANVLTF.